Listed below are T cell receptor beta chains from one sample, sequenced in a study of T cell repertoires in cytomegalovirus infection. One entry per CDR3 protein results from TCRdb running MiXCR on the reads. The data hold 350,000 to 450,000 distinct CDR3 sequences, with around a sixth observed a single time. The sample taken for sequencing was PBMCs. The receptors come from a human donor in good health (CMV status not recorded). Some clones in this sample may be carry-over from other donors' samples. CDR3s include the opening cysteine and the closing phenylalanine or tryptophan. A D gene is named only where the DNA matches it firmly. The size field is filled for only some rows; it gives once, few, many or a size class.

j_call: TRBJ2-4
d_call: TRBD1
v_call: TRBV6-5
clone_size: -
cdr3_aa: CASSYSTGEAKNIQYF
cdr3_nt: TGTGCCAGCAGTTACTCGACAGGGGAGGCCAAAAACATTCAGTACTTC

j_call: TRBJ1-5
d_call: -
v_call: TRBV20-1
clone_size: -
cdr3_aa: CSASQGRQSYGNQPQHF
cdr3_nt: TGCAGTGCTTCTCAGGGTAGGCAGTCCTATGGCAATCAGCCCCAGCATTTT

j_call: TRBJ1-2
d_call: -
v_call: TRBV7-2
clone_size: many
cdr3_aa: CASSLDTPTTGSSGYTF
cdr3_nt: TGTGCCAGCAGCTTAGACACCCCGACAACGGGGTCATCGGGCTACACCTTC

j_call: TRBJ2-3
d_call: -
v_call: TRBV7-8
clone_size: many
cdr3_aa: CASSSEGGFTDTQYF
cdr3_nt: TGTGCCAGCAGCTCCGAAGGGGGATTCACAGATACGCAGTATTTT

j_call: TRBJ2-1
d_call: -
v_call: TRBV19
clone_size: -
cdr3_aa: CASSIEYWWGLQSEQFF
cdr3_nt: TGTGCCAGTAGTATAGAATACTGGTGGGGCCTACAATCTGAGCAGTTCTTC

j_call: TRBJ2-5
d_call: TRBD1
v_call: TRBV25-1
clone_size: few
cdr3_aa: CASSASTGIETQYF
cdr3_nt: TGTGCCAGCAGTGCTTCGACAGGGATTGAGACCCAGTACTTC

j_call: TRBJ1-2
d_call: -
v_call: TRBV15
clone_size: few
cdr3_aa: CATSRAPAGYGYTF
cdr3_nt: TGTGCCACCAGCAGAGCTCCAGCAGGGTATGGCTACACCTTC

j_call: TRBJ1-5
d_call: -
v_call: TRBV7-2
clone_size: few
cdr3_aa: CASSNTRDKYQPQHF
cdr3_nt: TGTGCCAGCAGCAACACCAGGGACAAGTATCAGCCCCAGCATTTT

j_call: TRBJ1-4
d_call: -
v_call: TRBV28
clone_size: many
cdr3_aa: CASSVAGFTNEKLFF
cdr3_nt: TGTGCCAGCAGCGTCGCGGGGTTCACTAATGAAAAACTGTTTTTT

j_call: TRBJ1-5
d_call: -
v_call: TRBV6-1
clone_size: many
cdr3_aa: CASSEPRYRNQPQHF
cdr3_nt: TGTGCCAGCAGTGAGCCCAGATACCGCAATCAGCCCCAGCATTTT

j_call: TRBJ1-2
d_call: TRBD1
v_call: TRBV18
clone_size: -
cdr3_aa: CASSQGQADGYTF
cdr3_nt: TGTGCCAGCTCGCAAGGACAGGCCGATGGCTACACCTTC

j_call: TRBJ2-1
d_call: -
v_call: TRBV7-8
clone_size: many
cdr3_aa: CASSGFTGPLSNEQFF
cdr3_nt: TGTGCCAGCAGCGGATTTACAGGGCCCCTCTCCAATGAGCAGTTCTTC

j_call: TRBJ2-3
d_call: -
v_call: TRBV7-6
clone_size: many
cdr3_aa: CASSLMGTGPIGTQYF
cdr3_nt: TGTGCCAGCAGCTTAATGGGAACGGGGCCCATAGGGACGCAGTATTTT

j_call: TRBJ2-3
d_call: TRBD2
v_call: TRBV7-2
clone_size: many
cdr3_aa: CASSLDPLAGAGTDTQYF
cdr3_nt: TGTGCCAGCAGCTTAGACCCTCTAGCGGGGGCCGGCACAGATACGCAGTATTTT

j_call: TRBJ2-1
d_call: -
v_call: TRBV7-8
clone_size: many
cdr3_aa: CASSLVPLNEQFF
cdr3_nt: TGTGCCAGCAGCTTAGTTCCGCTCAATGAGCAGTTCTTC

j_call: TRBJ2-6
d_call: -
v_call: TRBV9
clone_size: few
cdr3_aa: CASSVATPWEDLTQWGANVLTF
cdr3_nt: TGTGCCAGCAGCGTAGCTACTCCCTGGGAGGACCTAACCCAGTGGGGGGCCAACGTCCTGACTTTC

j_call: TRBJ1-5
d_call: -
v_call: TRBV27
clone_size: few
cdr3_aa: CASSPIGRGQPQHF
cdr3_nt: TGTGCCAGCAGTCCCATTGGCAGGGGCCAGCCCCAGCATTTT

j_call: TRBJ2-7
d_call: TRBD2
v_call: TRBV7-2
clone_size: -
cdr3_aa: CASSCTSGGPYEQYF
cdr3_nt: TGTGCCAGCAGCTGCACTAGCGGGGGTCCCTACGAGCAGTACTTC

j_call: TRBJ1-5
d_call: -
v_call: TRBV2
clone_size: -
cdr3_aa: CASSESTGFQPQHF
cdr3_nt: TGTGCCAGCAGTGAATCGACAGGTTTCCAGCCCCAGCATTTT

j_call: TRBJ2-5
d_call: -
v_call: TRBV6-6
clone_size: -
cdr3_aa: CDQGGRETQYF
cdr3_nt: TGTGACCAGGGGGGGAGGGAGACCCAGTACTTC

j_call: TRBJ1-2
d_call: TRBD1
v_call: TRBV7-6
clone_size: many
cdr3_aa: CASSQPGQYGAYTF
cdr3_nt: TGTGCCAGCAGCCAGCCGGGACAGTACGGGGCCTACACCTTC

j_call: TRBJ1-2
d_call: -
v_call: TRBV5-6
clone_size: few
cdr3_aa: CASSLGRTKIYTF
cdr3_nt: TGTGCCAGCAGCTTAGGACGGACGAAGATCTACACCTTC

j_call: TRBJ1-5
d_call: -
v_call: TRBV12-3/TRBV12-4
clone_size: -
cdr3_aa: CASTYALNQPQHF
cdr3_nt: TGTGCCAGCACCTACGCTCTCAATCAGCCCCAGCATTTT

j_call: TRBJ1-1
d_call: -
v_call: TRBV7-6
clone_size: few
cdr3_aa: CASSSSMNTEAFF
cdr3_nt: TGTGCCAGCAGCTCAAGTATGAACACTGAAGCTTTCTTT

j_call: TRBJ2-3
d_call: -
v_call: TRBV12-5
clone_size: once
cdr3_aa: CASGPRQNTDTQYF
cdr3_nt: TGTGCTAGTGGTCCGAGACAGAACACAGATACGCAGTATTTT

j_call: TRBJ1-5
d_call: -
v_call: TRBV7-2
clone_size: many
cdr3_aa: CASSLSPQPQHF
cdr3_nt: TGTGCCAGCAGCTTATCTCCTCAGCCCCAGCATTTT

j_call: TRBJ2-7
d_call: TRBD1
v_call: TRBV6-2/TRBV6-3
clone_size: -
cdr3_aa: CASSRTGTGIHEQYF
cdr3_nt: TGTGCCAGCAGTCGTACCGGGACAGGGATCCACGAGCAGTACTTC

j_call: TRBJ2-7
d_call: -
v_call: TRBV7-2
clone_size: many
cdr3_aa: CASSWRDALEQYF
cdr3_nt: TGTGCCAGCAGCTGGCGGGATGCTCTGGAGCAGTACTTC

j_call: TRBJ1-5
d_call: -
v_call: TRBV4-3
clone_size: many
cdr3_aa: CASSQDPTQPQHF
cdr3_nt: TGCGCCAGCAGCCAAGATCCTACCCAGCCCCAGCATTTT

j_call: TRBJ2-5
d_call: -
v_call: TRBV7-9
clone_size: few
cdr3_aa: CASSSSEVETQYF
cdr3_nt: TGTGCCAGCAGCTCGTCGGAAGTCGAGACCCAGTACTTC

j_call: TRBJ1-2
d_call: -
v_call: TRBV14
clone_size: few
cdr3_aa: CASSQVGSGWVGYTF
cdr3_nt: TGTGCCAGCAGCCAAGTCGGCAGTGGGTGGGTTGGCTACACCTTC

j_call: TRBJ1-2
d_call: TRBD1
v_call: TRBV6-5
clone_size: -
cdr3_aa: CASSRGQARYYGYTF
cdr3_nt: TGTGCCAGCAGTCGCGGACAGGCCCGCTACTATGGCTACACCTTC

j_call: TRBJ2-5
d_call: -
v_call: TRBV5-3
clone_size: -
cdr3_aa: CASARGQGETQYF
cdr3_nt: TGTGCCAGCGCGCGGGGCCAGGGGGAGACCCAGTACTTC

j_call: TRBJ1-1
d_call: -
v_call: TRBV7-2
clone_size: many
cdr3_aa: CASSLNTGNTEAFF
cdr3_nt: TGTGCCAGCAGCTTAAATACAGGGAACACTGAAGCTTTCTTT

j_call: TRBJ1-5
d_call: TRBD1
v_call: TRBV7-9
clone_size: -
cdr3_aa: CASSPGTELSNNQPQHF
cdr3_nt: TGTGCCAGCAGTCCGGGGACAGAGCTGTCGAACAATCAGCCCCAGCATTTT

j_call: TRBJ2-7
d_call: -
v_call: TRBV28
clone_size: -
cdr3_aa: CASVAVDTAYEQYF
cdr3_nt: TGTGCCAGCGTAGCAGTGGACACGGCCTACGAGCAGTACTTC

j_call: TRBJ2-1
d_call: -
v_call: TRBV29-1
clone_size: -
cdr3_aa: CSVGRGTSGENEQFF
cdr3_nt: TGCAGCGTTGGGAGAGGGACCTCTGGAGAGAATGAGCAGTTCTTC

j_call: TRBJ2-1
d_call: -
v_call: TRBV12-3/TRBV12-4
clone_size: many
cdr3_aa: CASSSWAGSYNEQFF
cdr3_nt: TGTGCCAGCAGTTCCTGGGCGGGATCCTACAATGAGCAGTTCTTC

j_call: TRBJ2-3
d_call: -
v_call: TRBV20-1
clone_size: few
cdr3_aa: CSASAAWADPTDTQYF
cdr3_nt: TGCAGTGCTAGCGCTGCATGGGCAGACCCCACAGATACGCAGTATTTT

j_call: TRBJ1-4
d_call: -
v_call: TRBV7-9
clone_size: many
cdr3_aa: CASSQPGRTNEKLFF
cdr3_nt: TGTGCCAGCAGCCAGCCAGGAAGAACTAATGAAAAACTGTTTTTT

j_call: TRBJ1-4
d_call: -
v_call: TRBV12-3/TRBV12-4
clone_size: -
cdr3_aa: CASSPGMINEKLFF
cdr3_nt: TGTGCCAGCAGCCCGGGGATGATCAATGAAAAACTGTTTTTT

j_call: TRBJ1-1
d_call: -
v_call: TRBV6-2/TRBV6-3
clone_size: many
cdr3_aa: CASSYRSRTDEAFF
cdr3_nt: TGTGCCAGCAGTTACCGTTCTAGGACGGATGAAGCTTTCTTT

j_call: TRBJ1-5
d_call: TRBD1
v_call: TRBV9
clone_size: -
cdr3_aa: CASSAGQGGQPQHF
cdr3_nt: TGTGCCAGCAGCGCGGGACAGGGAGGCCAGCCCCAGCATTTT

j_call: TRBJ2-7
d_call: -
v_call: TRBV15
clone_size: few
cdr3_aa: CATSREYEQYF
cdr3_nt: TGTGCCACCAGCAGAGAATACGAGCAGTACTTC